This T cell receptor beta chain was retrieved from a study of T cells in Graves' hyperthyroidism and ophthalmopathy. Study-wide findings and caveats: Most expanded thyroid clonotypes above 0.001 also appeared in blood. The model identified upcoming ophthalmopathy a median approximately 6.5 months ahead of onset.

This clonotype has just a few counts. The antigen remains unidentified. Regions amplified from RNA transcripts were the TCR beta CDR3 regions. Primed by the HTBI set, a first-round RT-PCR was run on the TCR CDR3. TCRdb passed the multiplex PCR reads through MiXCR, listing each CDR3 protein once. The sample lists around 520,000 distinct CDR3 sequences; less than 15% were seen once. Pregnant or lactating patients were excluded, as were those with uncontrolled infection or other autoimmune disease. Each 10 ml fresh peripheral blood draw supplied the PBMCs. The V end lost 4 bases, the J end lost 3 bases, and 20 bases lay between the germline ends. Looked up from germline, CDR1 is DFQATT and CDR2 is SNEGSKA (reference sequence). CDR3 length equals 16 residues.

Sequenced sample: blood. The clonotype comes from a woman aged 40 to 49 with Graves' hyperthyroidism. This rearrangement joins TRBV20-1 to TRBJ2-3, with a weak D call TRBD1 (5 bases). The CDR3 here is CSANPGLKGKTDTQYF. The CDR3 DNA reads TGCAGTGCTAACCCCGGTCTCAAGGGGAAAACAGATACGCAGTATTTT.